This T cell receptor beta chain originates from a study of shared T cell receptors in the human thymus listed by TCRdb under 2021. For context, the study as a whole: The study examined how the human thymus generates shared, self-reactive T-cell receptor alpha chains.

Library construction relied on the immunoSEQ multiplex PCR assay. Not all clones reach the TCRdb copy of this immuneACCESS table, which keeps in-frame sequences only. Checked studies attribute under half of the gap to unresolved V genes and leave the rest unexplained. This sample holds over 350,000 clones; over 90% were observed only once. The ten largest account for about 0.02% of the sample. Trimming removed 6 bases from V and 4 bases from J; the gene matches leave 6 bases unexplained. The CDR3 sequence holds 14 residues, the cysteine and phenylalanine included. Only CDR3 DNA remains: 42 bases, in frame from the first base. Via the germline V gene, CDR1 is MDHEN and CDR2 SYDVKM. To note about this clone: What this receptor recognizes is not known. Per-nucleotide qualities are absent, and no much larger clonotype sits a single base away.

This TCR was sampled from a human donor. Sequencing was done on a sample of thymocytes. This chain joins TRBV28 to TRBJ2-3; 8 middle bases align to TRBD1. This receptor has the CDR3 CASRPRTGSDTQYF. The sequenced DNA: TGTGCCAGCAGACCCCGGACAGGGTCAGATACGCAGTATTTT.